A selection of T cell receptor beta chains follows, all from one sample in a study of T cell responses to AZD1222 COVID-19 vaccine. Profiled with immunoSEQ multiplex PCR; TCRdb holds only in-frame clones, not every one. The sample has tens of thousands of clones, 88% seen once. The source material was peripheral blood, sampled on day 0 of AZD1222 vaccination. Receptors originate from an adult in good health. CDR3s include the opening cysteine and the closing phenylalanine or tryptophan. A D gene is named only where the DNA matches it firmly. The size of a clone is reported for some rows only, either as once, few or many, or as a class for expanded clones.

TRBJ1-6,-,TRBV5-6,17,TRBD1,TGTGCCAGCAGCTCGGACAGGGCCCCTTGGGGGAATTCACCCCTCCACTTT,CASSSDRAPWGNSPLHF
TRBJ2-1,-,TRBV28,15,TRBD2,TGTGCCAGCAGTTTTCGACTAGCGGGTACCAATGAGCAGTTCTTC,CASSFRLAGTNEQFF
TRBJ1-2,-,TRBV6-5,13,-,TGTGCCAGCAAAACGACAGGTTTGCATGGCTACACCTTC,CASKTTGLHGYTF
TRBJ1-4,-,TRBV5-1,13,-,TGCGCCAGCAGCTTGGCCAGTAATGAAAAACTGTTTTTT,CASSLASNEKLFF
TRBJ2-3,-,TRBV15,14,-,TGTGCCACCCGAACGAGTAGAGGCACAGATACGCAGTATTTT,CATRTSRGTDTQYF
TRBJ2-1,-,TRBV5-6,15,TRBD2,TGTGCCAGCAGCTGGGGACTAGACATGGCTAATGAGCAGTTCTTC,CASSWGLDMANEQFF
TRBJ2-1,-,TRBV7-3,12,-,TGTGCCAGCAGCTTACCCTACAATGAGCAGTTCTTC,CASSLPYNEQFF
TRBJ1-2,-,TRBV28,17,TRBD1,TGTGCCAGCAGCCGAGGACAGGGTAGTTGGAGCAACTATGGCTACACCTTC,CASSRGQGSWSNYGYTF
TRBJ2-1,-,TRBV6-1,15,TRBD2,TGTGCCAGCAGTGAAGTAGCGGGGGCATACAATGAGCAGTTCTTC,CASSEVAGAYNEQFF
TRBJ2-7,-,TRBV7-8,17,TRBD2,TGTGCCAGCAGCTTAGCTACCCCACTAGCGGGAGTGAACGAGCAGTACTTC,CASSLATPLAGVNEQYF
TRBJ2-3,once,TRBV18,15,-,TGTGCCAGCTCATCCCCGACAGGGAGGCCAGATACGCAGTATTTT,CASSSPTGRPDTQYF
TRBJ1-2,-,TRBV7-2,17,-,TGTGCCAGCAGCTTTATAACCACTACGGAAGGAAGCTATGGCTACACCTTC,CASSFITTTEGSYGYTF
TRBJ2-3,-,TRBV7-8,16,-,TGTGCCAGCAGCTTAGTCTCACTAGTGGCCCCAGATACGCAGTATTTT,CASSLVSLVAPDTQYF
TRBJ2-5,-,TRBV7-2,14,TRBD2,TGTGCCAGCAGCCCCAAGCGGGAGTCGGAGACCCAGTACTTC,CASSPKRESETQYF